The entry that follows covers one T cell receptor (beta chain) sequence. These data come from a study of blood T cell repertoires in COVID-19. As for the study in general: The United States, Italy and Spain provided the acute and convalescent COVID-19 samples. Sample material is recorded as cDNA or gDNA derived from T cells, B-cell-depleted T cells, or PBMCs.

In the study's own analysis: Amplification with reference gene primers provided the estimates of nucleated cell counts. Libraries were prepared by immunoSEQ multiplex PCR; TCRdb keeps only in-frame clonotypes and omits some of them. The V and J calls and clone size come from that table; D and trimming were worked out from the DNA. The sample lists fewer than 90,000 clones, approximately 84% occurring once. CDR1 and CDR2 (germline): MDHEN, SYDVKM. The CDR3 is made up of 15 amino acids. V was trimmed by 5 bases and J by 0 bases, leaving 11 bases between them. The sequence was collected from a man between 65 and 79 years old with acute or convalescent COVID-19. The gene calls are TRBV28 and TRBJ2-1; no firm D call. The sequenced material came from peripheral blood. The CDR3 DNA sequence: TGTGCCAGCAGTAGGAGCTCCCACTCCTACAATGAGCAGTTCTTC. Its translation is CASSRSSHSYNEQFF.